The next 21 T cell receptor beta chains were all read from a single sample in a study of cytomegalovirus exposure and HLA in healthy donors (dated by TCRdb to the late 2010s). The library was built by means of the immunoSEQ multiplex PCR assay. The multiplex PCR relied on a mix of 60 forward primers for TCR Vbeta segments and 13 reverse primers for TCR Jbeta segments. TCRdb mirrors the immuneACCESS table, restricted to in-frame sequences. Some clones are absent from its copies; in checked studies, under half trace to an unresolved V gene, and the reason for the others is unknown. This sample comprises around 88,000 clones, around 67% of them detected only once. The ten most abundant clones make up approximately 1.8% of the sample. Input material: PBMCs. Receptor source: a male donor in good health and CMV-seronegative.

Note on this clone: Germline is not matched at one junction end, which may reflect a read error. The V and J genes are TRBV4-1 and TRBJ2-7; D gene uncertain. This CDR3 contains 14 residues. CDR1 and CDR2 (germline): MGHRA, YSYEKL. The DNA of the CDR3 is TGCGCCAGCAGCCAGGCCGGGTACTCCGACGAGCAGTACTTC. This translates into CASSQAGYSDEQYF.

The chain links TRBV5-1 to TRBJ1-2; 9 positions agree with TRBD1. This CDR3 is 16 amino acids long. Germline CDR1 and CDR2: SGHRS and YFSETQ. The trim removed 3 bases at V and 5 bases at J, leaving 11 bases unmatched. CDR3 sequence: CASSSSDRGSWYGYTF. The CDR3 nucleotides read TGCGCCAGCAGCTCCTCGGACAGGGGATCGTGGTATGGCTACACCTTC.

CDR3 sequence (DNA): TGTGCCAGCAGTTTAGAACTCAACACTGAAGCTTTCTTT. This encodes CASSLELNTEAFF. The gene calls are TRBV28 and TRBJ1-1; D remains unclear. The CDR3 has 13 amino acids. Trimming took 2 bases from V and 2 from J, leaving 6 bases between them. Germline loops: CDR1 MDHEN, CDR2 SYDVKM.

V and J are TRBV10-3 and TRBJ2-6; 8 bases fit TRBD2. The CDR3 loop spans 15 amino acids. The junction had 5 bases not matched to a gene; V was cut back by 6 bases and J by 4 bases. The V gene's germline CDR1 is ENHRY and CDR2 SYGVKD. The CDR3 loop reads CAIRPGGTGANVLTF. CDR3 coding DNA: TGTGCCATCAGGCCGGGGGGGACCGGGGCCAACGTCCTGACTTTC.

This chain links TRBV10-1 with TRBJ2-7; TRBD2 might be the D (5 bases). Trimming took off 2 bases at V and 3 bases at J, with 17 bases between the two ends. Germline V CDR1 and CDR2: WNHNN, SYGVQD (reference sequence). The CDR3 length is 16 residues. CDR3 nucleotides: TGCGCCAGCAGTGAGATACCTCATGGGAGCAACTACGAGCAGTACTTC. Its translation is CASSEIPHGSNYEQYF.

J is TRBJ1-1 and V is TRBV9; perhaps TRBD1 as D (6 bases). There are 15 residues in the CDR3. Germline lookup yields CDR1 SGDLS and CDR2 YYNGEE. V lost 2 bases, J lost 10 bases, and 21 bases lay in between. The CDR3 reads CASSVGDDRSGGAFF. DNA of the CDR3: TGTGCCAGCAGCGTCGGGGATGACAGGTCCGGAGGAGCTTTCTTT.

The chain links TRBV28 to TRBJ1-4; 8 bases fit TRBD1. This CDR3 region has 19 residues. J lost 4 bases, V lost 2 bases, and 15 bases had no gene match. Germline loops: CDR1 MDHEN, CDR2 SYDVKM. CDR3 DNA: TGTGCCAGCAGTTTACCCCGGACAGGGCAGGAGGGGCTTAATGAAAAACTGTTTTTT. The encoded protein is CASSLPRTGQEGLNEKLFF.

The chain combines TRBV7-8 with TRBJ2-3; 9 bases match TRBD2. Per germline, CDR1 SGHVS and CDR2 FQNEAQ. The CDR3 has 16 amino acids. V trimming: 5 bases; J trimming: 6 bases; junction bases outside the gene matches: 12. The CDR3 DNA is TGTGCCAGCAGCAAAAGGACTAGCGTGAGGGGGGATACGCAGTATTTT. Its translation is CASSKRTSVRGDTQYF.

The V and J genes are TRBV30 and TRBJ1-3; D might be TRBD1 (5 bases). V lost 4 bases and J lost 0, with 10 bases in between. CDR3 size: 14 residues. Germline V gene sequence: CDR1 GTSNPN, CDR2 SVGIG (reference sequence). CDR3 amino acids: CAWNTGDSGNTIYF. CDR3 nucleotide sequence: TGTGCCTGGAATACAGGTGACTCTGGAAACACCATATATTTT.

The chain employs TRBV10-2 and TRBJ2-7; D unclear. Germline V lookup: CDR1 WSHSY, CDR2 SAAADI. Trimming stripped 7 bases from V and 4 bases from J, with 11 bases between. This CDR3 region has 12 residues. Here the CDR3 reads CASTNDWYEQYF. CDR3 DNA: TGCGCCAGCACCAATGACTGGTACGAGCAGTACTTC.

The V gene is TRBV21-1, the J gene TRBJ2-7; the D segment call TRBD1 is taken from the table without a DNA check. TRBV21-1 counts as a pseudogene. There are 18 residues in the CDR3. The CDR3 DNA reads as TGTGCCAGCAGCAAAGCTAGGACCGGGACAGTGGAATTCTACGAGCAGTACTTC. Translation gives CASSKARTGTVEFYEQYF.

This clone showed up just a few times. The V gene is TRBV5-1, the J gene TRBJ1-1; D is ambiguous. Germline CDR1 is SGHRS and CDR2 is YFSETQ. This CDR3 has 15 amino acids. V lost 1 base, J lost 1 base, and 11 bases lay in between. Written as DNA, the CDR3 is TGCGCCAGCAGCTTGAGGTTCGGGGAGAACACTGAAGCTTTCTTT. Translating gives CASSLRFGENTEAFF.

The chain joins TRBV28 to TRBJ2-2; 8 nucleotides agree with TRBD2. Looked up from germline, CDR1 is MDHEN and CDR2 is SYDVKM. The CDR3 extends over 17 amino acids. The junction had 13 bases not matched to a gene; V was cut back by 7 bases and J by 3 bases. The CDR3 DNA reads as TGTGCCAGCATTCGTAGCGGGATAGGCCAGGACACCGGGGAGCTGTTTTTT. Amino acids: CASIRSGIGQDTGELFF.

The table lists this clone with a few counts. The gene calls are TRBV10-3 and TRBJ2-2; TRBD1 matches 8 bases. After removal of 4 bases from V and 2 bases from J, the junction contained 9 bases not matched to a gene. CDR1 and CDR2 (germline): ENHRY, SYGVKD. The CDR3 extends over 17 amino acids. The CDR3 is CAISVAGGRLNTGELFF. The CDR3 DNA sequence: TGTGCCATCAGTGTGGCAGGGGGCCGACTCAACACCGGGGAGCTGTTTTTT.

CDR3: CASSLEDSSYEQYF. The CDR3 DNA reads TGTGCCAGCAGCTTAGAGGACAGCTCCTACGAGCAGTACTTC. This rearrangement joins TRBV11-2 to TRBJ2-7, with D possibly matching TRBD1 (6 bases). The germline V gene has CDR1 SGHAT and CDR2 FQNNGV. CDR3 length: 14 amino acids. The ends were cut back, 0 bases at V and 0 bases at J, with 6 bases in the middle.

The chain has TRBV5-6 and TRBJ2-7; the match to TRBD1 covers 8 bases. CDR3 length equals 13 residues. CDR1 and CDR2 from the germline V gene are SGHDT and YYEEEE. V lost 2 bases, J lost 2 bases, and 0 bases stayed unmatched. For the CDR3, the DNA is TGTGCCAGCAGCTTACAGGGGGCCTACGAGCAGTACTTC. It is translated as CASSLQGAYEQYF.

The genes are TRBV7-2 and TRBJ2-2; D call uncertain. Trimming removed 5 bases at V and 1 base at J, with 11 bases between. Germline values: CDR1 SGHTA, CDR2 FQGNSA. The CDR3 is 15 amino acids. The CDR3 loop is CASSQTHRNTGELFF. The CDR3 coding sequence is TGTGCCAGCAGCCAAACACACAGGAACACCGGGGAGCTGTTTTTT.

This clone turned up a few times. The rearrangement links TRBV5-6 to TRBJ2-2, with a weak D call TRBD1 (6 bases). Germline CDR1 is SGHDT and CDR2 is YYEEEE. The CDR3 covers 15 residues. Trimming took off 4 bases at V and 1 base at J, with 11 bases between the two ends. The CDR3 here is CASSPGTLNTGELFF. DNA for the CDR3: TGTGCCAGCAGCCCCGGGACATTGAACACCGGGGAGCTGTTTTTT.

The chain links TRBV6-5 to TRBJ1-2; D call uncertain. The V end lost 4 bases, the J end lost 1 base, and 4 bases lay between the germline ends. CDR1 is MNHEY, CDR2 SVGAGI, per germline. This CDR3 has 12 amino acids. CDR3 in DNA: TGTGCCAGCAGTTCCCTTAACTATGGCTACACCTTC. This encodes CASSSLNYGYTF.

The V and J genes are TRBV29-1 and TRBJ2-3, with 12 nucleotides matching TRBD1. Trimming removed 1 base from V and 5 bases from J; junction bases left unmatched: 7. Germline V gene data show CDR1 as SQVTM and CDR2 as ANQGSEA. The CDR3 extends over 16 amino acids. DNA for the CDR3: TGCAGCGTTGAAGGGGGACAGGGGGCGTGGAGAGATACGCAGTATTTT. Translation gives CSVEGGQGAWRDTQYF.

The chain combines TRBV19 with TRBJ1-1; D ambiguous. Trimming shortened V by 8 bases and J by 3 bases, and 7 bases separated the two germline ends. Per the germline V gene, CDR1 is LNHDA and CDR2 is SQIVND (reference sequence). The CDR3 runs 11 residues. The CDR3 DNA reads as TGTGCCAGTCGAGACTACACTGAAGCTTTCTTT. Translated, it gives CASRDYTEAFF.